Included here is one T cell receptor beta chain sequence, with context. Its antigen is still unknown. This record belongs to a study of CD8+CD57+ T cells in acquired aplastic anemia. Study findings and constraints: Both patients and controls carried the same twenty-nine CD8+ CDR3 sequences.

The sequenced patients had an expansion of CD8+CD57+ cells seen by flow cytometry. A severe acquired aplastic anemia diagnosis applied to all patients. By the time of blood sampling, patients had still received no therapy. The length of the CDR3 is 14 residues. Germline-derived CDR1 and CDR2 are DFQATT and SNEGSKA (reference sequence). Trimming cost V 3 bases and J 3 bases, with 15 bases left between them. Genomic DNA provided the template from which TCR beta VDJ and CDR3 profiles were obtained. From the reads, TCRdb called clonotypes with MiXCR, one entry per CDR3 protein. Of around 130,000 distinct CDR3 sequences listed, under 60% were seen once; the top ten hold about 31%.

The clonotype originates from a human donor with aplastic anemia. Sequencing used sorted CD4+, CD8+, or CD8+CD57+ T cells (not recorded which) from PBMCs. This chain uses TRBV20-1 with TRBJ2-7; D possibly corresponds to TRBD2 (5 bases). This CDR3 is CSASAQRMNYEQYF. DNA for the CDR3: TGCAGTGCTAGTGCGCAGCGGATGAACTACGAGCAGTACTTC.